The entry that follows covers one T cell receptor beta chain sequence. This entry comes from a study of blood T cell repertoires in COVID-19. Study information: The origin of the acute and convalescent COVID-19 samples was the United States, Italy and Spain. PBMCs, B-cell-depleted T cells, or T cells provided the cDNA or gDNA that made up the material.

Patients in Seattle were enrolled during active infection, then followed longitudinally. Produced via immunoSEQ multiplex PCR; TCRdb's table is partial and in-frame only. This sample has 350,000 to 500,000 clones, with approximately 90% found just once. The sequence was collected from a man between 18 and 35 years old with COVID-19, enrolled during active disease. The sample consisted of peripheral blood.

CDR3 sequence reads: CASSLRGSQYGYTF. DNA of the CDR3: TGTGCCAGCAGCCTACGGGGTTCCCAATATGGCTACACCTTC. This chain links TRBV7-9 with TRBJ1-2; D call uncertain. The V end was cut by 5 bases, the J end by 5 bases, with 15 bases between. The CDR3 covers 14 residues. CDR1 and CDR2 from the germline V gene are SEHNR and FQNEAQ (reference sequence).